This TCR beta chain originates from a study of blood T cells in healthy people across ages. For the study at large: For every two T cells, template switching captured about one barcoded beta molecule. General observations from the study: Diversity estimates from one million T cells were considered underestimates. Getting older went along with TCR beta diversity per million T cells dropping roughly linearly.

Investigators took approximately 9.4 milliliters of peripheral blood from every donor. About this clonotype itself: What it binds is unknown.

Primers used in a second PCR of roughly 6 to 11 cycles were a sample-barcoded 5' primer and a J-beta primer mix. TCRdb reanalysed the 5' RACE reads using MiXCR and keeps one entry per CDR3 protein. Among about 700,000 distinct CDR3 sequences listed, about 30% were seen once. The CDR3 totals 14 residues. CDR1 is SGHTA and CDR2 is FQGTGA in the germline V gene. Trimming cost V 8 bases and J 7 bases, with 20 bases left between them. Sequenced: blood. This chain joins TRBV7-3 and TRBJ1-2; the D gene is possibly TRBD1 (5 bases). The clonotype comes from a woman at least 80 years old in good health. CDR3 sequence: CASGTPGPVFGYTF. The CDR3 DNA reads TGTGCCAGCGGCACGCCGGGGCCTGTTTTTGGCTACACCTTC.